This TCR beta chain was identified during a study of vaccination and CD4 T cells after COVID-19. The overall study: Overlapping spike peptides of SARS-CoV-2, HCoV-NL63, HCoV-OC43 and HCoV-229E were used, and cells were stimulated with them.

Noted treatment: approximately 11-day PBMC culture with coronavirus spike peptide pools or control peptides (ViraFEST assay). Sequencing of cultured CD4+ T cell DNA used the Oncomine TCR Beta short-read assay. From the PCR reads, TCRdb called clonotypes with MiXCR, one entry per CDR3 protein. The data contain 7,100 or so distinct CDR3 sequences, about three quarters of them singletons. Per the germline V gene, CDR1 is SQVTM and CDR2 is ANQGSEA. The length of the CDR3 is 18 residues. Germline trimming cut 5 bases from V and 1 base from J; bases unmatched to any gene: 11. Concerning this clonotype itself: Antigen unknown.

This clonotype was sampled from a human donor who had recovered from COVID-19. Sequenced sample: CD4+ T cells from blood, cultured in vitro. V gene TRBV29-1 combines with J gene TRBJ2-1; the match to TRBD2 covers 13 bases. The CDR3 DNA follows: TGCAGCGTTCAAGGACTAGCGGGAGTAGGGGGGTCCTACAATGAGCAGTTCTTC. Translation gives CSVQGLAGVGGSYNEQFF.